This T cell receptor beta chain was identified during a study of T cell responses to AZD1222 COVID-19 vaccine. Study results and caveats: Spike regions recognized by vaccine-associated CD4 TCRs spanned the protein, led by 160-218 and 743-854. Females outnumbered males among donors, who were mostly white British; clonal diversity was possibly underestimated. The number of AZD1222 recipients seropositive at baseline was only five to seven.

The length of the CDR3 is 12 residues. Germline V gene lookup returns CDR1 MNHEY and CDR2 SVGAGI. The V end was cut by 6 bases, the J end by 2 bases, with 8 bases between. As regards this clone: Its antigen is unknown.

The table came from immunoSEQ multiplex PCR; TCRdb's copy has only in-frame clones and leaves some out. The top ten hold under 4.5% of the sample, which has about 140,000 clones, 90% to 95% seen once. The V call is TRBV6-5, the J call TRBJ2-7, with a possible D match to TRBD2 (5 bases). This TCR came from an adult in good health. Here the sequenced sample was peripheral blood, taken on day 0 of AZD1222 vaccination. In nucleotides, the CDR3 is TGTGCCAGCAGCCGGGGTACCTACGAGCAGTACTTC. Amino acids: CASSRGTYEQYF.